The rows below give T cell receptor beta chains drawn from one sample of a study of T cells after somatic rescue of genetic block. The assay was immunoSEQ multiplex PCR, and TCRdb's table has in-frame clones only and misses some. The sample shows roughly 10,000 clones, about 67% of them seen only once. Sequencing input: peripheral blood mononuclear cells (PBMCs). The receptor set was obtained from a boy under 18. CDR3s include the opening cysteine and the closing phenylalanine or tryptophan. The D gene is left open where the match is weak. Clone size is given for some rows only: seen once, a few or many times, or a class if the clone is expanded.

>-|TRBV5-4|TRBJ1-2|-
TGTGCCAGCAGCTTGGATGGGGGCTATGGCTACACCTTC
CASSLDGGYGYTF
>-|TRBV6-6|TRBJ1-5|-
TGTGCCAGCAGGAGGACAGCCTCTATTTATCAGCCCCAGCATTTT
CASRRTASIYQPQHF
>-|TRBV5-1|TRBJ1-6|-
TGCGCCAGCAGAGTTAGGGACCGAGGGGGTAATTCACCCCTCCACTTT
CASRVRDRGGNSPLHF
>-|TRBV7-6|TRBJ1-1|-
TGTGCCAGCAGCTTAGCCGAGGGACAATTAAACACTGAAGCTTTCTTT
CASSLAEGQLNTEAFF
>-|TRBV19|TRBJ2-6|-
TGTGCCAGTGGGGCCCTGTCTGGGGCCAACGTCCTGACTTTC
CASGALSGANVLTF
>TRBD2|TRBV7-8|TRBJ2-3|-
TGTGCCAGCAGCTTAAACCTCAGACTAGCGGGGGGGCCCCACACAGATACGCAGTATTTT
CASSLNLRLAGGPHTDTQYF
>-|TRBV11-2|TRBJ2-7|few
TGTGCCAGCAGCTTAGGGGCCAGCGTCTCCTACGAGCAGTACTTC
CASSLGASVSYEQYF
>-|TRBV7-9|TRBJ2-7|-
TGTGCCAGCAGCTTAGCGATGCACAGGGAGGGGAGCTCCTACGAGCAGTACTTC
CASSLAMHREGSSYEQYF
>-|TRBV4-1|TRBJ2-7|-
TGCGCCAGCAGCCCCCGACCAGCTGGAATATACGAGCAGTACTTC
CASSPRPAGIYEQYF
>-|TRBV30|TRBJ1-3|once
TGTGCCTCAAGGAGTTCTGGAAACACCATATATTTT
CASRSSGNTIYF
>TRBD1|TRBV10-3|TRBJ2-7|once
TGTGCCATCAAGGCCGGGACAGGCTCCTACGAGCAGTACTTC
CAIKAGTGSYEQYF
>-|TRBV7-8|TRBJ2-3|-
TGTGCCAGCAGTTACTATAGCACAGATACGCAGTATTTT
CASSYYSTDTQYF
>TRBD1|TRBV19|TRBJ1-3|-
TGTGCCAGTAGAGAACAGGGGACTTCTGGAAACACCATATATTTT
CASREQGTSGNTIYF
>TRBD1|TRBV11-3|TRBJ2-7|few
TGTGCCAGCAGCTTTGACAGGGGTTCCTCCTACGAGCAGTACTTC
CASSFDRGSSYEQYF
>TRBD2|TRBV2|TRBJ2-7|once
TGTGCCAGCAGGGAGCGGGGGGCCCCCTACGAGCAGTACTTC
CASRERGAPYEQYF
>TRBD2|TRBV28|TRBJ2-4|-
TGTGCCAGCAGTTTATTACCGGGAGGACTAGCCAAAAACATTCAGTACTTC
CASSLLPGGLAKNIQYF
>-|TRBV6-1|TRBJ1-2|-
TGTGCCAGCAGTGAGGGCAGATATGGCTACACCTTC
CASSEGRYGYTF
>-|TRBV6-6|TRBJ1-6|-
TGTGCCAGCAGTTTCCCTTTGGACGATTCACCCCTCCACTTT
CASSFPLDDSPLHF
>-|TRBV2|TRBJ2-7|-
TGTGCCAGCTCAGGCGGTTCCTACGAGCAGTACTTC
CASSGGSYEQYF
>TRBD2|TRBV7-3|TRBJ2-1|few
TGTGCCAGCAGCTTTAGCGGGGGGGCCTACAATGAGCAGTTCTTC
CASSFSGGAYNEQFF
>-|TRBV2|TRBJ2-6|-
TGTGCCAGCAACCGACCCACTGGGGCCAACGTCCTGACTTTC
CASNRPTGANVLTF
>-|TRBV2|TRBJ2-1|-
TGTGCCAGCAGTGAAGAGGCCAGCTCCTACAATGAGCAGTTCTTC
CASSEEASSYNEQFF
>-|TRBV6-1|TRBJ1-5|-
TGTGCCAGCAGTGAACTGGCGGGGTGGCAGCCCCAGCATTTT
CASSELAGWQPQHF
>-|TRBV7-2|TRBJ2-7|-
TGTGCCAGCAGCCTACCCCACAGTGGGCAGTACTTC
CASSLPHSGQYF
>TRBD1|TRBV10-3|TRBJ2-1|-
TGTGCCATCAGTAACCTCGCCGGGACAGGAAACAATGAGCAGTTCTTC
CAISNLAGTGNNEQFF
>TRBD2|TRBV30|TRBJ2-7|-
TGTGCCTGGAGTGTGACTAGCGGGCGATACTACGAGCAGTACTTC
CAWSVTSGRYYEQYF
>TRBD1|TRBV28|TRBJ1-2|-
TGTGCCAGCAGCCTGGAGAGGACAGGGGTTTATGGCTACACCTTC
CASSLERTGVYGYTF
>-|TRBV4-1|TRBJ1-5|-
TGCGCCAGCAGCCAAATGTTCCAGGGTCTCCAGCCCCAGCATTTT
CASSQMFQGLQPQHF
>TRBD1|TRBV10-1|TRBJ1-2|-
TGCGCCAGCAGTCCGGGACAGGCCTATGGCTACACCTTC
CASSPGQAYGYTF
>-|TRBV10-1|TRBJ2-7|-
TGCGCCAGCAGCAGAGGATCGACGGGCAGGTACGAGCAGTACTTC
CASSRGSTGRYEQYF
>-|TRBV28|TRBJ2-7|-
TGTGCCAGCAGTTTATCGATATTAGGGGGCTACGAGCAGTACTTC
CASSLSILGGYEQYF
>TRBD2|TRBV2|TRBJ2-7|once
TGTGCCAGCAGTGGACGGGCGGGGGTCTCCTACGAGCAGTACTTC
CASSGRAGVSYEQYF
>-|TRBV30|TRBJ1-1|few
TGTGCCTGGAACGACGTGGACACTGAAGCTTTCTTT
CAWNDVDTEAFF
>TRBD1|TRBV19|TRBJ1-2|once
TGTGCCAGTAGTATCCGGACAGGGGACTATGGCTACACCTTC
CASSIRTGDYGYTF
>-|TRBV9|TRBJ2-2|-
TGTGCCAGCAGCGTAGGACTAGTCTCGGGCACCGGGGAGCTGTTTTTT
CASSVGLVSGTGELFF
>-|TRBV19|TRBJ1-5|few
TGTGCCAGTAGTATAGGGGGCAATCAGCCCCAGCATTTT
CASSIGGNQPQHF
>-|TRBV28|TRBJ2-7|once
TGTGCCAGCAGTCCCGAGGGGATGGGCTCCTACGAGCAGTACTTC
CASSPEGMGSYEQYF